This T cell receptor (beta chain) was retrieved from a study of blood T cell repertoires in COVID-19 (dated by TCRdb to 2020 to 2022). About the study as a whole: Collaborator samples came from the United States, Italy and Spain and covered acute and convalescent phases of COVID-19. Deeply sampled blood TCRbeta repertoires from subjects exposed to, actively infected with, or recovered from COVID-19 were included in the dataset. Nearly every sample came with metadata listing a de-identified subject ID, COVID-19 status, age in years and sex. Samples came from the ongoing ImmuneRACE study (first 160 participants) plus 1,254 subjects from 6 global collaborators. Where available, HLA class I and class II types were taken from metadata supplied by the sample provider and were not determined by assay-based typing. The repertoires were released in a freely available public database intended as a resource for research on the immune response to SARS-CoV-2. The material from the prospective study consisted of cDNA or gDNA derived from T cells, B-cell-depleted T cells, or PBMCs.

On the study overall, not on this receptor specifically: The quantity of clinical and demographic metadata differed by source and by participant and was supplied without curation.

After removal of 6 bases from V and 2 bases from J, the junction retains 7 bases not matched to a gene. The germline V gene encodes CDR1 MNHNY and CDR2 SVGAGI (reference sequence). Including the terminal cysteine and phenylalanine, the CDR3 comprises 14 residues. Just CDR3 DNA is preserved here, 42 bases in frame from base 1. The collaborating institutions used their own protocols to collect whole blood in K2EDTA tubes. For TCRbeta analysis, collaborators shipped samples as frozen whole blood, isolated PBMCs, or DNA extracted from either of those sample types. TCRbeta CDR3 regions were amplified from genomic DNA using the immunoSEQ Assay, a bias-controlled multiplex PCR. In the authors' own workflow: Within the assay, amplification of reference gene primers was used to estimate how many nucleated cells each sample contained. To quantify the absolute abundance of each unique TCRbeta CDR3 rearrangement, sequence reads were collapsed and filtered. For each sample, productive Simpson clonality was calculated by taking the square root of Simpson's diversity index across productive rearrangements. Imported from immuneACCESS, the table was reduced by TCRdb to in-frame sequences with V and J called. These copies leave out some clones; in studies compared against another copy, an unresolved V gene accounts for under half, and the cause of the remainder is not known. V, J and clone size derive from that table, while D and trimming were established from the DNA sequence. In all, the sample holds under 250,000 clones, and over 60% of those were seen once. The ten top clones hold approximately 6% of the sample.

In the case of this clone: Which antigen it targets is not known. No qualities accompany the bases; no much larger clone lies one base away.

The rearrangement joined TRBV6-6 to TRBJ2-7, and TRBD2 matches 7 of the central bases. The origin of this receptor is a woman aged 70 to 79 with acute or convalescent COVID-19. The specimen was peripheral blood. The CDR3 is CASSPTSVTYEQYF. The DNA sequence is TGTGCCAGCAGCCCAACTAGCGTAACCTACGAGCAGTACTTC.